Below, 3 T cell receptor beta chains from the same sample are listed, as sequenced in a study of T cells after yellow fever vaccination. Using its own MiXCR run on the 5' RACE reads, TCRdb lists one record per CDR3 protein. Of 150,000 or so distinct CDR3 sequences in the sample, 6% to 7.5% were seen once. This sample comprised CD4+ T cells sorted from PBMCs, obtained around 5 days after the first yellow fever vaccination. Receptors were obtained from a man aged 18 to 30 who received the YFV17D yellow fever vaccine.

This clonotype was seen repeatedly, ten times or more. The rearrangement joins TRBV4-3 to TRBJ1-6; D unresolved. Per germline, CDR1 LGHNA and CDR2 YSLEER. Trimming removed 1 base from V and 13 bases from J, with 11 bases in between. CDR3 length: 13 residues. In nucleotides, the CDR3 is TGCGCCAGCAGCCAAGGTCGCCACTGGCCCCTCCACTTT. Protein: CASSQGRHWPLHF.

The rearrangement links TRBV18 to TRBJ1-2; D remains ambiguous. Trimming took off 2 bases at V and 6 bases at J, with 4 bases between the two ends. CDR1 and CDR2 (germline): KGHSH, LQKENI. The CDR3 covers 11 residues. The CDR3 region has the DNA TGTGCCAGCTCACCATCGGATGGCTACACCTTC. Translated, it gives CASSPSDGYTF.

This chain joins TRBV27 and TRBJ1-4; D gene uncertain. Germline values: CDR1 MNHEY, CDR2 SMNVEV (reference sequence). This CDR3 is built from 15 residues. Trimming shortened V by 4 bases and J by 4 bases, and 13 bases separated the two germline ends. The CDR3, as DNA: TGTGCCAGCAGTTCCAACCATGGGCTTAATGAAAAACTGTTTTTT. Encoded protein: CASSSNHGLNEKLFF.